The rows below give T cell receptor beta chains drawn from one sample of a study of siplizumab effects on memory and regulatory T cells. Assay: immunoSEQ multiplex PCR; the TCRdb copy retains only in-frame clones and omits some. The data hold 65,000 to 90,000 clones, with 93% observed a single time. The sequencing sample was made of CD8+ T cells sorted from blood. These receptor sequences come from a human donor in good health. Each CDR3 is given with its conserved first and last residue. Each record gives: clone size, CDR3 length, V gene, CDR3 protein. Expanded clones are given a class, and other clones once, few, many or no size at all.

.	14	TRBV28	CASSLSRGSTEAFF
.	17	TRBV10-2	CASSDLSGAYSYNEQFF
.	15	TRBV6-1	CASSEALLAFNEQFF
.	15	TRBV2	CASRGIMTGGYGYTF
.	14	TRBV7-8	CASSSRGAQDTQYF
.	14	TRBV14	CASSQHSDGWGAFF
.	12	TRBV6-5	CASSSDRAEQYF
.	14	TRBV15	CATSRARDNYGYTF
.	13	TRBV5-4	CASSEGQVYEQYF
.	14	TRBV7-5	CVRSSDRGYEKLFF
.	16	TRBV28	CASSFTGLISGNTIYF
.	15	TRBV2	CASILGQSSYNEQFF
.	14	TRBV19	CASSWGQLGTEAFF
.	11	TRBV2	CASLAGYEQYF
once	13	TRBV4-1	CASRATGNTEAFF
once	20	TRBV28	CASSLSAARWTSGGPGTQYF
.	15	TRBV13	CASSLGGGVEDTQYF
.	14	TRBV6-5	CASSYSRQGEGYTF
.	13	TRBV2	CASSPMGDTEAFF
.	13	TRBV5-4	CASSYGTHTEAFF
.	14	TRBV4-3	CASSQVGGENEQYF
once	13	TRBV9	CASSVGRDYEQYF
.	9	TRBV4-3	CASSPKLHF
.	17	TRBV10-2	CASSVQGAYRGQETQYF
once	11	TRBV30	CAWSESDTQYF
once	18	TRBV27	CASSLLETGGDSYNEQFF
.	16	TRBV4-1	CASSQGNWGSTDTQYF
.	14	TRBV27	CASSPGLNTGELFF
.	15	TRBV9	CASSAGTSGTDTQYF
.	12	TRBV27	CATLGFTNEQFF
.	15	TRBV27	CASSDLGGPYNEQFF
.	15	TRBV10-2	CASSIWDSYQETQYF
.	16	TRBV6-5	CASSYSIGSSGNTIYF
once	14	TRBV5-6	CASSLGTGTGELFF
.	16	TRBV6-5	CASSYVVWGNTGELFF
.	12	TRBV28	CASRQGGYGYTF
.	12	TRBV9	CASSGYNSPLHF
.	13	TRBV11-2	CASSLSSGSEAFF
.	12	TRBV7-6	CASRPDSPEAFF
.	15	TRBV6-4	CASSEERSSYNEQFF
.	11	TRBV5-1	CASSHGPEQYF
.	16	TRBV11-3	CASSLDGPAGADTQYF
.	15	TRBV10-3	CAISEFTGPDYGYTF
.	12	TRBV7-9	CASSRTGGEQYF
.	16	TRBV4-1	CASSHPDRAEGETQYF
.	15	TRBV7-2	CASSPSGTSTDTQYF
.	13	TRBV7-8	CASSLAGGNEQYF
.	18	TRBV12-5	CASGSSLGSSSYNSPLHF
.	13	TRBV10-3	CAISEDGGTEAFF
.	16	TRBV9	CASNRSGGEYGETQYF
.	12	TRBV5-6	CASSFQSGELFF
.	15	TRBV7-2	CASSLVAAGDSPLHF
.	15	TRBV5-3	CARSRENRRNNEQFF
.	14	TRBV27	CASSLMAGAYEQYF
.	12	TRBV27	CASRPSYNEQFF
.	17	TRBV19	CASSIDVGGANDSPLHF
.	15	TRBV7-3	CASSLTLGTNTEAFF
.	15	TRBV5-1	CASSLGTATYNEQFF